Shown below are 25 T cell receptor beta chains from a single sample sequenced in a study of PD-L1 blockade in urothelial cancer. Sequencing used immunoSEQ multiplex PCR; TCRdb keeps in-frame clones, though not all of them. The repertoire consists of 42,000 or so clones, with approximately 82% occurring once and the leading ten covering 13%. The time point was: peripheral blood 6 weeks after treatment start. This specimen consisted of PBMCs, obtained around atezolizumab (anti-PD-L1) treatment. These receptors came from a man between 60 and 75 years old with urothelial cancer.

CDR3 coding DNA: TGTGCCATCCTACCCGGGAACACTGAAGCTTTCTTT. Translation gives CAILPGNTEAFF. The chain recombines TRBV7-2 with TRBJ1-1; D is unresolved. The CDR3 is 12 amino acids. With 10 bases removed from V and 1 base from J, the gap between germline ends came to 10 bases. The germline CDR1 and CDR2 sequences are SGHTA and FQGNSA.

The CDR3 nucleotides read TGTGCCAGTAGTCGAGGGACTGAAGCTTTCTTT. As protein: CASSRGTEAFF. J is TRBJ1-1 and V is TRBV19; D is undetermined. The CDR3 runs 11 residues. From germline, CDR1 is LNHDA and CDR2 SQIVND (reference sequence). Deletions cut 5 bases from V and 5 bases from J, with 6 bases between.

J is TRBJ2-3 and V is TRBV5-1; D is possibly TRBD1 (6 bases). Per germline, CDR1 SGHRS and CDR2 YFSETQ. This CDR3 is built from 15 residues. Trimming removed 0 bases at V and 0 bases at J, with 8 bases between. CDR3 sequence (DNA): TGCGCCAGCAGCTTGGAGGACAGTAGCACAGATACGCAGTATTTT. Amino acid sequence: CASSLEDSSTDTQYF.

The rearrangement joins TRBV27 to TRBJ2-7, with 7 bases identical to TRBD1. Losses at the gene ends were 0 bases for V and 2 bases for J; bases not matched to a gene: 1. The V gene's germline CDR1 is MNHEY and CDR2 SMNVEV (reference sequence). CDR3 length: 14 amino acids. The CDR3 DNA reads as TGTGCCAGCAGTTTATCGACAGGGCCCTACGAGCAGTACTTC. Translating gives CASSLSTGPYEQYF.

The chain joins TRBV5-1 to TRBJ2-3; TRBD2 matches 13 bases. The ends lost 4 bases at V and 1 base at J; junction bases unmatched: 3. The V gene's germline CDR1 is SGHRS and CDR2 YFSETQ. This CDR3 comprises 16 residues. The CDR3 DNA is TGCGCCAGCAGCCCTGGGACTAGCGGGGGCACAGATACGCAGTATTTT. Translation gives CASSPGTSGGTDTQYF. Drawing the rest from reference TRBV5-1 and TRBJ2-3, the complete variable domain is KAGVTQTPRYLIKTRGQQVTLSCSPISGHRSVSWYQQTPGQGLQFLFEYFSETQRNKGNFPGRFSGRQFSNSRSEMNVSTLELGDSALYLCASSPGTSGGTDTQYFGPGTRLTVL.

The table lists this clone with a count of one. V is TRBV6-5 and J is TRBJ2-7; TRBD1 aligns across 8 bases. Germline CDR1 and CDR2: MNHEY and SVGAGI. The CDR3 runs 16 residues. J gave up 2 bases and V 2 bases, and 8 bases lay outside the gene matches. The CDR3 bases are TGTGCCAGCAGTTACGATCGGACAGGGAACGCCTACGAGCAGTACTTC. Amino acids: CASSYDRTGNAYEQYF.

This clone appeared a few times. V is TRBV12-5 and J is TRBJ2-3; TRBD2 aligns across 10 bases. The CDR3 consists of 19 residues. The germline V gene encodes CDR1 LGHNT and CDR2 FRNRAP. V dropped 1 base and J dropped 0; count of bases not matched to a gene: 10. CDR3 DNA sequence: TGTGCTAGTGGTTTGGCCACCCCGCTAGCGGGGGCTAGCACAGATACGCAGTATTTT. It codes for CASGLATPLAGASTDTQYF.

This chain uses TRBV6-5 with TRBJ1-2; 8 nucleotides match TRBD1. The CDR3 length is 13 residues. Per the germline V gene, CDR1 is MNHEY and CDR2 is SVGAGI. The ends lost 4 bases at V and 8 bases at J; junction bases unmatched: 6. The CDR3 here is CASSSGTGGGYTF. The CDR3 DNA follows: TGTGCCAGCAGTTCCGGGACAGGAGGGGGCTACACCTTC.

The V and J genes are TRBV7-2 and TRBJ2-1; weak D call: TRBD1 (5 bases). V was cut by 3 bases and J by 8 bases, with 11 bases left in between. Germline assignment: CDR1 SGHTA and CDR2 FQGNSA. CDR3 size: 13 residues. The CDR3 loop reads CASSLDTFYEQFF. The CDR3 bases are TGTGCCAGCAGCTTGGACACTTTCTATGAGCAGTTCTTC. Using reference TRBV7-2 and TRBJ2-1 for the parts outside the CDR3, the full variable domain is GAGVSQSPSNKVTEKGKDVELRCDPISGHTALYWYRQSLGQGLEFLIYFQGNSAPDKSGLPSDRFSAERTGGSVSTLTIQRTQQEDSAVYLCASSLDTFYEQFFGPGTRLTVL.

In DNA form, the CDR3 reads TGCAGCGTTGGACAGGACAATCAGCCCCAGCATTTT. It translates to CSVGQDNQPQHF. This chain links TRBV29-1 with TRBJ1-5, with D possibly being TRBD1 (6 bases). This CDR3 region has 12 residues. V gave up 4 bases and J gave up 3 bases, with 7 bases separating them. Germline CDR1 SQVTM, CDR2 ANQGSEA.

A word on this clone: The junction departs from germline at one end; a sequencing error may be responsible. The same CDR3 is also encoded by other DNA sequences in this sample. The chain is built from TRBV18 and TRBJ2-5; the match to TRBD2 covers 12 bases. CDR1 and CDR2 from the germline V gene are KGHSH and LQKENI. The CDR3 has 17 residues. The CDR3 DNA is TGTGCCAGTTCACCTACGAGGGGGCTAGCGGGGGGGAGGACCCAGTACTTC. Translated: CASSPTRGLAGGRTQYF.

The chain joins TRBV19 to TRBJ2-7; the D gene is possibly TRBD2 (6 bases). Germline CDR1 reads LNHDA; CDR2 reads SQIVND (reference sequence). Trimming removed 5 bases from V and 5 bases from J, with 16 bases in between. The CDR3 extends over 14 amino acids. The chain's CDR3 is CASSQIAGSDEQYF. CDR3 nucleotides: TGTGCCAGTAGTCAGATTGCGGGGTCGGACGAGCAGTACTTC.

The gene calls are TRBV6-1 and TRBJ2-7, with a possible D match to TRBD2 (6 bases). V gave up 7 bases and J gave up 0 bases, with 13 bases separating them. Germline V gene lookup returns CDR1 MNHNS and CDR2 SASEGT. The CDR3 loop spans 14 amino acids. CDR3 sequence reads: CASKPGLLSYEQYF. The CDR3 DNA sequence: TGTGCCAGCAAACCGGGACTCCTCTCCTACGAGCAGTACTTC.

The V call is TRBV18, the J call TRBJ2-7; D not resolved. The CDR3 has 14 residues. Per the germline V gene, CDR1 is KGHSH and CDR2 is LQKENI. Trimming left V 3 bases short and J 0 bases short, with 9 bases between. The DNA of the CDR3 is TGTGCCAGCTCACCGCTCGAGGACTCCTACGAGCAGTACTTC. This sequence encodes CASSPLEDSYEQYF.

This clone was seen once. The chain employs TRBV5-4 and TRBJ2-1; 7 nucleotides match TRBD1. Looked up from germline, CDR1 is SGHNT and CDR2 is YYREEE (reference sequence). Germline trimming cut 4 bases from V and 2 bases from J; bases unmatched to any gene: 9. This CDR3 has 16 residues. The CDR3 bases are TGTGCCAGCAGCCCTCAGGCAGGGGGAACCTACAATGAGCAGTTCTTC. Its protein is CASSPQAGGTYNEQFF. The whole variable domain, remainder taken from reference TRBV5-4 and TRBJ2-1, is ETGVTQSPTHLIKTRGQQVTLRCSSQSGHNTVSWYQQALGQGPQFIFQYYREEENGRGNFPPRFSGLQFPNYSSELNVNALELDDSALYLCASSPQAGGTYNEQFFGPGTRLTVL.

The chain recombines TRBV4-1 with TRBJ2-4, with TRBD1 matching over 8 bases. This CDR3 contains 22 residues. V lost 4 bases, J lost 4 bases, and 27 bases stayed unmatched. The germline CDR1 and CDR2 sequences are MGHRA and YSYEKL. This chain's CDR3 is CASSPRQQPSRHARTGKNIQYF. In nucleotides, the CDR3 is TGCGCCAGCAGCCCTCGCCAGCAGCCAAGTCGCCACGCTAGGACAGGGAAAAACATTCAGTACTTC.

This clone was detected only a few times. The rearrangement joins TRBV4-2 to TRBJ1-2; 9 bases line up with TRBD1. Trimming removed 0 bases from V and 8 bases from J; junction bases left unmatched: 7. This CDR3 has 15 amino acids. The germline V gene encodes CDR1 LGHNA and CDR2 YNFKEQ. This CDR3 reads CASSQDTGGAWGYTF. In DNA form, the CDR3 reads TGTGCCAGCAGCCAAGATACAGGGGGCGCGTGGGGCTACACCTTC.

The J gene is TRBJ2-2, the V gene TRBV5-1; D is undetermined. In germline, CDR1 is SGHRS, CDR2 YFSETQ. The ends were cut back, 4 bases at V and 6 bases at J, with 10 bases in the middle. CDR3 length: 13 amino acids. The CDR3 spells CASSGQRPGELFF. The CDR3 DNA reads as TGCGCCAGCAGCGGGCAACGGCCCGGGGAGCTGTTTTTT. Full variable domain (outside the CDR3, taken from reference TRBV5-1 and TRBJ2-2): KAGVTQTPRYLIKTRGQQVTLSCSPISGHRSVSWYQQTPGQGLQFLFEYFSETQRNKGNFPGRFSGRQFSNSRSEMNVSTLELGDSALYLCASSGQRPGELFFGEGSRLTVL.

This chain uses TRBV30 with TRBJ2-3, with D possibly matching TRBD1 (5 bases). Germline assignment: CDR1 GTSNPN and CDR2 SVGIG (reference sequence). The CDR3 runs to 14 residues. Trimming took 3 bases from V and 1 from J, leaving 11 bases between them. The CDR3 is CAWRGARGTDTQYF. CDR3 in DNA: TGTGCCTGGAGAGGGGCCAGGGGCACAGATACGCAGTATTTT.

V and J are TRBV4-1 and TRBJ1-1, with TRBD1 as a possible D gene (5 bases). Germline assignment: CDR1 MGHRA and CDR2 YSYEKL. Trimming took 3 bases from V and 2 from J, leaving 13 bases between them. This CDR3 region has 15 residues. The DNA for the CDR3 is TGCGCCAGCAGCCACAACCGGGGGGGTAACACTGAAGCTTTCTTT. Protein: CASSHNRGGNTEAFF.

The chain uses TRBV7-9 and TRBJ1-2, with TRBD1 matching 7 bases. V was clipped by 5 bases and J by 6 bases; unmatched bases: 3. Germline CDR1 reads SEHNR; CDR2 reads FQNEAQ (reference sequence). The CDR3 covers 12 residues. Written as DNA, the CDR3 is TGTGCCAGCAGCCATACAGGGGATGGCTACACCTTC. Protein product: CASSHTGDGYTF.

The V gene is TRBV10-3, the J gene TRBJ1-1; maybe TRBD1 (5 bases). Germline CDR1 and CDR2: ENHRY and SYGVKD. This CDR3 comprises 13 residues. V was clipped by 7 bases and J by 10 bases, with 19 bases between them. The CDR3 here is CAIMGQTGERAFF. The CDR3 DNA reads as TGTGCCATCATGGGCCAAACGGGGGAGAGAGCTTTCTTT.

This rearrangement joins TRBV7-9 to TRBJ1-5; 7 bases are a match to TRBD1. After removal of 3 bases from V and 4 bases from J, the junction contained 6 bases not matched to a gene. Germline lookup yields CDR1 SEHNR and CDR2 FQNEAQ (reference sequence). This CDR3 has 15 residues. The CDR3 region has the DNA TGTGCCAGCAGCTTGGAGGGGGCAACAAATCAGCCCCAGCATTTT. It is translated as CASSLEGATNQPQHF.

The CDR3 coding sequence is TGTGCTAGTGGTTTGCTAACACACAACAGGGCCCCCACTGAAGCTTTCTTT. This encodes CASGLLTHNRAPTEAFF. This chain joins TRBV12-5 and TRBJ1-1, with TRBD1 as a possible D gene (6 bases). Germline V gives CDR1 LGHNT, CDR2 FRNRAP. The CDR3 is 17 residues long. V dropped 2 bases and J dropped 4 bases, with 20 bases sitting between them.

The gene calls are TRBV11-3 and TRBJ2-3; TRBD2 agrees at 8 bases. Germline V gene sequence: CDR1 SGHNT, CDR2 YENEEA. With V trimmed by 4 bases and J by 2 bases, 5 bases remained unmatched. The CDR3 is 15 residues long. CDR3 region: CASSSGTRHTDTQYF. CDR3 nucleotide sequence: TGTGCCAGCAGCTCCGGGACTAGGCACACAGATACGCAGTATTTT.